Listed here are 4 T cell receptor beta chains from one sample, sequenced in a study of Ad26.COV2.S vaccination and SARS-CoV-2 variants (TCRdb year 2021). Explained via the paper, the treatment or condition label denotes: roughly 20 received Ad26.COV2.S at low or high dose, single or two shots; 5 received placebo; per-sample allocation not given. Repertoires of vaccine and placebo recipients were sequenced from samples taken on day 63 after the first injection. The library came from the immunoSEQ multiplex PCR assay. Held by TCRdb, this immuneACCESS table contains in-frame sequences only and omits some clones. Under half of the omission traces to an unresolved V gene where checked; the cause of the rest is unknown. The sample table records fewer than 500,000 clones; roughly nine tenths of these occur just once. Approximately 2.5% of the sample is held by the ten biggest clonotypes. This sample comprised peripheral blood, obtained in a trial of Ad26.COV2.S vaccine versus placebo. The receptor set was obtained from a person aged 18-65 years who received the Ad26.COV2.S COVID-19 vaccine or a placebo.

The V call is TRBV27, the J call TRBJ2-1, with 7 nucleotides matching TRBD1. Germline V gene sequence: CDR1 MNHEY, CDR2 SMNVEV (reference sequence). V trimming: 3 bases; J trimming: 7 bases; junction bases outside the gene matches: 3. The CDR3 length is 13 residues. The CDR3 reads CASSFLDRNEQFF. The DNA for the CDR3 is TGTGCCAGCAGTTTCCTGGACAGGAATGAGCAGTTCTTC.

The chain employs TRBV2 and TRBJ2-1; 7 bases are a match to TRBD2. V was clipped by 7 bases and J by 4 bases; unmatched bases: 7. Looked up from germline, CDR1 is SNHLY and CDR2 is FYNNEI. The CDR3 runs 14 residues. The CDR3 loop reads CASTSRTSYNEQFF. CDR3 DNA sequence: TGTGCCAGCACTTCCCGGACTAGTTACAATGAGCAGTTCTTC.

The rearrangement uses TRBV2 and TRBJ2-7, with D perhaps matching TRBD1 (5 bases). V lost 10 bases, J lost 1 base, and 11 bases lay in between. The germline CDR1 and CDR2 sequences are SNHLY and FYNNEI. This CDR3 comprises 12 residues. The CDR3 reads CATTDQSYEQYF. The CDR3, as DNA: TGTGCCACGACAGATCAATCCTACGAGCAGTACTTC.

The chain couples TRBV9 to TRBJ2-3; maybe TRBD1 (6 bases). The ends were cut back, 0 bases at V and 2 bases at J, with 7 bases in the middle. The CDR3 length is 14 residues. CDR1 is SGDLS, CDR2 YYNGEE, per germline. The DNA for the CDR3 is TGTGCCAGCAGCGTAGTGGGGGCCACAGATACGCAGTATTTT. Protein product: CASSVVGATDTQYF.